This T cell receptor beta chain was identified in a study of identical twins. The sample holds a few counts of this clonotype. V lost 3 bases, J lost 6 bases, and 12 bases lay in between. Germline assignment: CDR1 SGDLS and CDR2 YYNGEE. CDR3 size: 13 residues. TCRdb ran MiXCR on the 5' RACE reads and lists one entry per CDR3 protein. The data show approximately 250,000 distinct CDR3 sequences, over 5.5% seen once. A further study also used this sample, focusing on T cells expressing NK-cell markers. That source adds: Clarity on HCMV specificity was lacking for the expanded NKG2C+ T cell clones.

The sequenced sample was CD8+ T cells sorted from blood. This receptor was identified in a woman aged 18-30 years in good health. The rearrangement links TRBV9 to TRBJ1-2, with a tentative D call TRBD1 (6 bases). The CDR3 loop reads CASSALTGHGYTF. The CDR3 DNA follows: TGTGCCAGCAGCGCTCTAACAGGGCATGGCTACACCTTC. Combining the CDR3 with reference TRBV9 and TRBJ1-2 gives the whole variable domain DSGVTQTPKHLITATGQRVTLRCSPRSGDLSVYWYQQSLDQGLQFLIQYYNGEERAKGNILERFSAQQFPDLHSELNLSSLELGDSALYFCASSALTGHGYTFGSGTRLTVV.